Sequencing of this T cell receptor (beta chain) was carried out in a study of OX40 agonist ivuxolimab in advanced cancers. About the full investigation: Ivuxolimab was a fully human IgG2 agonistic monoclonal antibody targeting the costimulatory receptor OX40 (CD134). The dose-escalation cohort was 82.7% male with a mean age of about 58 years, ranging from roughly 20 to 80. Of the approximately 50 dose-escalation patients, hepatocellular carcinoma was present in about 19, melanoma in about 15, renal cell carcinoma in 9 and head and neck cancer in 9. The purpose of peripheral TCRbeta sequencing was to test whether ivuxolimab changed TCR sequence diversity and led to clonal T-cell expansion. Prior anti-PD-1, anti-PD-L1 or anti-CTLA-4 therapy was permitted, and approximately 41% of dose-escalation patients had received checkpoint inhibitors. Intravenous ivuxolimab was administered to patients every 2 weeks at six dose levels: 0.01, 0.1, 0.3, 1.5, 3 and 10 mg/kg. The paper covers the monotherapy dose-escalation part of the phase I ivuxolimab trial, which included N of about 50 patients. Partial responses were achieved by three dose-escalation patients, of whom one had hepatocellular carcinoma and two had cutaneous melanoma.

The germline V gene yields SGHRS for CDR1 and YFSETQ for CDR2. From the cysteine up to the phenylalanine, the CDR3 has a length of 16 residues. The retained sequence is limited to the CDR3, 48 bases, with the frame set at the first base. Trimming takes 4 bases off V and 5 bases off J; junction bases not matched to a gene: 10. Results and caveats for the whole study, not just this receptor: Antigen specificity was not determined for the clonally expanded peripheral T cells. Low levels of normalized T-cell clonal expansion were also seen in some nonresponding patients. On average, CD8+ T cells showed more expanded clones than CD4+ T cells after ivuxolimab. At doses of 0.1 to 3.0 mg/kg, clonal expansion of both CD4+ and CD8+ blood T cells was observed from baseline to week 6. In the 0.1-3.0 mg/kg groups, partial responders were among the patients with the lowest normalized peripheral clonal expansion, particularly in CD8+ T cells.

Patients with autoimmune disease history or receiving systemic immunosuppression were excluded from the trial. In every dose cohort, peripheral blood was drawn for TCR sequencing at baseline, cycle 4 day 1, and cycle 7 day 1. The samples were drawn from a first-in-human, open-label, multicenter phase I dose-escalation trial of ivuxolimab. Adults with locally advanced or metastatic melanoma, renal cell, hepatocellular, or head and neck squamous cell carcinoma were enrolled in the trial. Before TCR sequencing, CD4+ T cells and CD8+ T cells from peripheral blood were sorted into separate populations. In the case of this clone: No cognate antigen has been identified for it. No base quality information exists; no much larger clone differs at one position.

Genomic DNA was isolated from the sorted cells so that the TCRbeta CDR3 region could be sequenced. TCRbeta CDR3 regions were sequenced using the immunoSEQ Assay. Here the immuneACCESS table is served through TCRdb, limited to in-frame sequences with V and J called. Missing clones are a known gap in these copies; in checked studies unresolved V genes cover under half, and the rest lacks a known reason. For this sample the table gives 70,000 or so clones, of which roughly 87% were detected only once. The ten largest clones add up to about 2.1% of the sample. The V and J segments used are TRBV5-1 and TRBJ1-4; 8 bases in the middle match TRBD1. The sequence was collected from an adult with an advanced solid tumor such as melanoma, head and neck, liver or kidney cancer. The specimen comprised CD4+ or CD8+ T cells sorted from blood, sampled in a trial of the OX40 agonist ivuxolimab. The CDR3 reads as follows: CASSRGRDRPNEKLFF. The nucleotide sequence reads TGCGCCAGCAGCCGCGGCCGGGACAGGCCCAATGAAAAACTGTTTTTT. With all but the CDR3 taken from the reference TRBV5-1 and TRBJ1-4 genes, the full variable domain is: KAGVTQTPRYLIKTRGQQVTLSCSPISGHRSVSWYQQTPGQGLQFLFEYFSETQRNKGNFPGRFSGRQFSNSRSEMNVSTLELGDSALYLCASSRGRDRPNEKLFFGSGTQLSVL.